This passage covers 32 T cell receptor beta chains from one sample sequenced in a study of T cell responses to AZD1222 COVID-19 vaccine listed by TCRdb under 2021. Sample time point, as interpreted from the label and publication: baseline before first vaccination. Receptors were amplified or captured by the immunoSEQ multiplex PCR assay. Not all clones reach the TCRdb copy of this immuneACCESS table, which keeps in-frame sequences only. Checked studies attribute under half of the gap to unresolved V genes and leave the rest unexplained. For this sample there are approximately 170,000 clones; 80% to 90% appear just once. Roughly 6.9% of the sample belongs to the ten largest clones. The material was peripheral blood, obtained on day 0 of AZD1222 vaccination. Source of these receptors: an adult in good health.

There are a few counts of this clone. V and J are TRBV11-3 and TRBJ2-7; unclear D gene. The CDR3 is 17 residues long. The germline gives CDR1 SGHNT, CDR2 YENEEA. Between the trimmed V and J ends, which lost 2 bases and 0 bases, there was a span of 17 bases. In DNA, the CDR3 is TGTGCCAGCAGCTTATTCCCTACACTACTAATCTCCTACGAGCAGTACGTC. It yields the protein CASSLFPTLLISYEQYV.

The chain has TRBV28 and TRBJ1-2; TRBD1 matches 8 bases. Per the germline V gene, CDR1 is MDHEN and CDR2 is SYDVKM. The CDR3 contains 12 residues. The trim removed 9 bases at V and 7 bases at J, leaving 7 bases unmatched. The CDR3 DNA follows: TGTGCCAGTCATCAGGGGGCAGGTGGCTACACCTTC. This encodes CASHQGAGGYTF.

The chain recombines TRBV23-1 with TRBJ2-7; D is unresolved. TRBV23-1 counts as an open reading frame of uncertain function. This CDR3 spans 14 amino acids. The V end was cut by 4 bases, the J end by 0 bases, with 10 bases between. In DNA, the CDR3 is TGCGCCAGCAGTCTAACCCAACGCTCCTACGAGCAGTACGTC. This sequence encodes CASSLTQRSYEQYV.

The J gene is TRBJ1-4, the V gene TRBV6-1; weak D call: TRBD1 (5 bases). This CDR3 region has 16 residues. Germline CDR1 MNHNS, CDR2 SASEGT. Deletions cut 4 bases from V and 7 bases from J, with 19 bases between. DNA for the CDR3: TGTGCCAGCAGTGGAACAGCAGGGCTTACGGGTGAAAAACTGTTTTTT. This sequence encodes CASSGTAGLTGEKLFF.

The V gene is TRBV18, the J gene TRBJ2-2, with D uncertain. The V and J ends lost 6 bases and 5 bases respectively, with 19 bases between them. The CDR3 extends over 16 amino acids. Germline V gene lookup returns CDR1 KGHSH and CDR2 LQKENI. The CDR3 loop reads CASSTYGVGLTGELFF. As DNA, the CDR3 is TGTGCCAGCTCGACCTACGGAGTAGGCCTTACCGGGGAGCTGTTTTTT.

The rearrangement links TRBV6-6 to TRBJ2-7; 10 bases are shared with TRBD1. Germline lookup yields CDR1 MNHNY and CDR2 SVGAGI (reference sequence). V lost 6 bases to trimming and J lost 6 bases; unmatched junction nucleotides: 5. The CDR3 spans 13 residues. This CDR3 reads CASSPDRGTEQYF. The CDR3, as DNA: TGTGCCAGCAGCCCGGACAGGGGGACCGAGCAGTACTTC.

A few counts support this clone. The chain joins TRBV3-1 (or the pseudogene TRBV3-2) to TRBJ1-2; no clear D. CDR3 length: 14 amino acids. V was clipped by 1 base and J by 4 bases, with 10 bases between them. Germline assignment: CDR1 LGHDT and CDR2 YNNKEL (reference sequence). CDR3: CASSQAGDPYGYTF. Written as DNA, the CDR3 is TGTGCCAGCAGCCAAGCGGGAGACCCCTATGGCTACACCTTC.

The chain uses TRBV30 and TRBJ2-7, with D unclear. The V gene's germline CDR1 is GTSNPN and CDR2 SVGIG (reference sequence). V shed 0 bases and J shed 3 bases, with 9 bases lying between them. CDR3 length: 13 amino acids. CDR3 DNA sequence: TGTGCCTGGAGTGTTGTAAGGAACTACGAGCAGTACTTC. This codes for CAWSVVRNYEQYF.

The chain links TRBV7-2 to TRBJ2-7, with 7 bases lining up with TRBD1. Germline CDR1 and CDR2: SGHTA and FQGNSA. The CDR3 length is 14 residues. The V and J ends lost 5 bases and 5 bases, in that order; junction bases with no gene match: 9. CDR3 in amino acids: CASSPRKGAHEQYF. CDR3 nucleotide sequence: TGTGCCAGCAGCCCCCGGAAGGGGGCCCACGAGCAGTACTTC.

The chain combines TRBV6-2 or TRBV6-3 with TRBJ1-1, with a weak D call TRBD1 (5 bases). V was clipped by 5 bases and J by 5 bases, with 15 bases between them. The germline CDR1 and CDR2 sequences are MNHEY and SVGEGT. The CDR3 consists of 14 residues. This CDR3 reads CASSTRDSGTEAFF. The CDR3 nucleotides read TGTGCCAGCAGTACCAGGGACTCGGGGACTGAAGCTTTCTTT.

This sequence joins TRBV4-1 and TRBJ2-3; 9 bases are shared with TRBD2. V trimming: 2 bases; J trimming: 0 bases; junction bases outside the gene matches: 6. CDR3 length: 17 amino acids. The germline V gene encodes CDR1 MGHRA and CDR2 YSYEKL. The CDR3 nucleotides are TGCGCCAGCAGCCAACGGGAGCGGGGGGCGAGCACAGATACGCAGTATTTT. The encoded protein is CASSQRERGASTDTQYF.

This clone was recorded once. This rearrangement joins TRBV10-2 to TRBJ1-4; TRBD1 matches at 7 bases. Germline V gene data show CDR1 as WSHSY and CDR2 as SAAADI. This CDR3 spans 14 amino acids. The V gene end was trimmed by 5 bases and the J gene end by 4 bases; junction bases not matched to a gene: 4. The CDR3 protein is CASSRNRGNEKLFF. In DNA form, the CDR3 reads TGCGCCAGCAGTAGGAACAGGGGTAATGAAAAACTGTTTTTT.

The V gene is TRBV6-5, the J gene TRBJ1-5; D not certain. Germline-derived CDR1 and CDR2 are MNHEY and SVGAGI. V was cut by 7 bases and J by 6 bases, with 19 bases left in between. This CDR3 is built from 15 residues. The CDR3 region has the DNA TGTGCCAGCACCCCCGGGCGATCTGAGGGTCAGCCCCAGCATTTT. Protein product: CASTPGRSEGQPQHF.

This clone was picked up one time. The chain carries TRBV7-2 and TRBJ1-1; D remains unclear. This CDR3 has 13 residues. Trimming removed 0 bases from V and 1 base from J, with 3 bases in between. Germline-derived CDR1 and CDR2 are SGHTA and FQGNSA. The CDR3 loop reads CASSLAENTEAFF. The CDR3 DNA follows: TGTGCCAGCAGCTTAGCCGAGAACACTGAAGCTTTCTTT.

The genes are TRBV4-2 and TRBJ2-7; 9 positions match TRBD1. This CDR3 is 16 amino acids long. Per germline, CDR1 LGHNA and CDR2 YNFKEQ. With V trimmed by 0 bases and J by 4 bases, 7 bases remained unmatched. As DNA, the CDR3 is TGTGCCAGCAGCCAAGAGGACGGGACAGGGACTTACGAGCAGTACTTC. This translates into CASSQEDGTGTYEQYF.

The chain links TRBV6-1 to TRBJ1-2; tentatively, D is TRBD1 (6 bases). The ends were cut back, 5 bases at V and 8 bases at J, with 15 bases in the middle. This CDR3 contains 13 residues. The V gene's germline CDR1 is MNHNS and CDR2 SASEGT. Here the CDR3 reads CASSPPGAGGYTF. Here the CDR3 DNA reads TGTGCCAGCAGTCCGCCGGGGGCAGGAGGCTACACCTTC.

The gene calls are TRBV5-1 and TRBJ2-1, with 8 nucleotides matching TRBD2. V trimming: 0 bases; J trimming: 6 bases; junction bases outside the gene matches: 5. Germline V gives CDR1 SGHRS, CDR2 YFSETQ. CDR3 size: 15 residues. The CDR3 DNA is TGCGCCAGCAGCTTGGAAGCGGGGGTGATCAATGAGCAGTTCTTC. The encoded protein is CASSLEAGVINEQFF.

The V gene is TRBV10-1, the J gene TRBJ2-3, with unresolved D. Germline CDR1 is WNHNN and CDR2 is SYGVQD (reference sequence). Trimming left V 4 bases short and J 8 bases short, with 16 bases between. This CDR3 comprises 14 residues. CDR3 sequence: CASSGVQTPSTQYF. In DNA form, the CDR3 reads TGCGCCAGCAGTGGAGTACAGACCCCCTCTACGCAGTATTTT.

The chain has TRBV27 and TRBJ2-2; 8 positions agree with TRBD1. The germline V gene encodes CDR1 MNHEY and CDR2 SMNVEV (reference sequence). Trimming removed 3 bases from V and 0 bases from J; junction bases left unmatched: 6. The CDR3 is 17 amino acids. CDR3 bases: TGTGCCAGCAGTTTCGCCGGACAGGGCCCGAACACCGGGGAGCTGTTTTTT. Translating gives CASSFAGQGPNTGELFF.

V gene TRBV6-2 or TRBV6-3 combines with J gene TRBJ2-5, with D possibly being TRBD1 (6 bases). Trimming pared 5 bases from V and 2 bases from J, leaving 12 bases between. The CDR3 extends over 14 amino acids. CDR1 and CDR2 (germline): MNHEY, SVGEGT. Here the CDR3 reads CASSRQVLQETQYF. The CDR3 bases are TGTGCCAGCAGTCGACAGGTCCTTCAAGAGACCCAGTACTTC.

This chain connects TRBV6-1 to TRBJ2-3, with D possibly TRBD1 on 6 matching bases. CDR1 is MNHNS, CDR2 SASEGT, per germline. This CDR3 contains 15 residues. The V end was cut by 3 bases, the J end by 1 base, with 11 bases between. Here the CDR3 reads CASSDKGVRTDTQYF. The CDR3 DNA follows: TGTGCCAGCAGTGACAAGGGGGTCCGCACAGATACGCAGTATTTT.

J is TRBJ2-5 and V is TRBV7-2, with unresolved D. CDR1 and CDR2 (germline): SGHTA, FQGNSA. V lost 7 bases, J lost 2 bases, and 8 bases lay in between. The CDR3 contains 12 residues. CDR3 nucleotide sequence: TGTGCCAGCAACTCCCAGCAAGAGACCCAGTACTTC. Amino acids: CASNSQQETQYF. The entire variable domain, with the rest obtained from reference TRBV7-2 and TRBJ2-5, is as follows: GAGVSQSPSNKVTEKGKDVELRCDPISGHTALYWYRQSLGQGLEFLIYFQGNSAPDKSGLPSDRFSAERTGGSVSTLTIQRTQQEDSAVYLCASNSQQETQYFGPGTRLLVL.

V usage is TRBV19 and J usage is TRBJ1-1; tentatively, D is TRBD1 (5 bases). Germline CDR1 reads LNHDA; CDR2 reads SQIVND (reference sequence). CDR3 size: 14 residues. V lost 8 bases and J 1 base, leaving 14 bases between the germline ends. CDR3 sequence (DNA): TGTGCCAGTCGCTTCTTTGACAGGAACACTGAAGCTTTCTTT. Translated: CASRFFDRNTEAFF. Supplemented by reference TRBV19 and TRBJ1-1, the full variable domain reads DGGITQSPKYLFRKEGQNVTLSCEQNLNHDAMYWYRQDPGQGLRLIYYSQIVNDFQKGDIAEGYSVSREKKESFPLTVTSAQKNPTAFYLCASRFFDRNTEAFFGQGTRLTVV.

V and J are TRBV2 and TRBJ1-2; TRBD1 matches at 9 bases. This CDR3 spans 13 amino acids. Germline V gives CDR1 SNHLY, CDR2 FYNNEI. The junction had 5 bases not matched to a gene; V was cut back by 7 bases and J by 5 bases. DNA for the CDR3: TGTGCCAGCACCGTGGACAGGGGTTATGGCTACACCTTC. As protein: CASTVDRGYGYTF.

The chain combines TRBV10-3 with TRBJ2-1; D is unclear. Germline loops: CDR1 ENHRY, CDR2 SYGVKD. The CDR3 has 14 residues. The V gene lost 3 bases and the J gene lost 7 bases, with 13 bases spanning the gap. The CDR3 loop is CAISELPSANEQFF. In nucleotides, the CDR3 is TGTGCCATCAGTGAACTCCCCAGCGCGAATGAGCAGTTCTTC.

This clone appeared once. The rearrangement uses TRBV28 and TRBJ2-5, with 8 bases matching TRBD1. Unmatched junction bases numbered 5, after V lost 3 bases and J lost 2 bases. This CDR3 comprises 15 residues. CDR1 and CDR2 (germline): MDHEN, SYDVKM. The CDR3 spells CASSFQGARQETQYF. The CDR3 DNA is TGTGCCAGCAGTTTTCAGGGGGCGAGGCAAGAGACCCAGTACTTC.

This clone showed up just a few times. The DNA of the CDR3 is TGTGCCTGGAGTGGGACTACAAAGGGGGACACCATATATTTT. It is translated as CAWSGTTKGDTIYF. The rearrangement links TRBV30 to TRBJ1-3; D perhaps matches TRBD1 (6 bases). The CDR3 extends over 14 amino acids. Germline V lookup: CDR1 GTSNPN, CDR2 SVGIG (reference sequence). V dropped 1 base and J dropped 8 bases, with 15 bases sitting between them.

On this clone: Other DNA variants within this sample encode the same CDR3. This CDR3 reads CSASTDTQYF. Here the CDR3 DNA reads TGCAGTGCTTCCACAGATACGCAGTATTTT. The gene calls are TRBV20-1 and TRBJ2-3, with no clear D. The CDR3 extends over 10 amino acids. Germline assignment: CDR1 DFQATT and CDR2 SNEGSKA (reference sequence). The germline V and J ends were trimmed by 5 bases and 2 bases, with 2 bases remaining between them.

The rearrangement uses TRBV24-1 and TRBJ2-6; D is unresolved. The V end was cut by 1 base, the J end by 0 bases, with 3 bases between. Germline-derived CDR1 and CDR2 are KGHDR and SFDVKD. This CDR3 has 15 amino acids. This chain's CDR3 is CATSDLASGANVLTF. The CDR3 DNA sequence: TGTGCCACCAGTGATTTAGCCTCTGGGGCCAACGTCCTGACTTTC.

The J gene is TRBJ1-5, the V gene TRBV6-6, with D possibly matching TRBD1 (6 bases). Germline V CDR1 and CDR2: MNHNY, SVGAGI (reference sequence). The germline V and J ends were trimmed by 5 bases and 6 bases, with 23 bases remaining between them. The CDR3 runs to 17 residues. The CDR3 bases are TGTGCCAGCAGTCGACGGCGGGGGGCAGGGTTGGGTCAGCCCCAGCATTTT. It specifies CASSRRRGAGLGQPQHF.

The chain is built from TRBV19 and TRBJ2-3, with D uncertain. Germline V gives CDR1 LNHDA, CDR2 SQIVND (reference sequence). The length of the CDR3 is 13 residues. The V end was cut by 7 bases, the J end by 4 bases, with 12 bases between. CDR3 nucleotide sequence: TGTGCCAGTAATGACTTAATTTCAGATACGCAGTATTTT. Translated: CASNDLISDTQYF.

The chain links TRBV25-1 to TRBJ2-7; 9 bases are shared with TRBD2. Germline CDR1 MGHDK, CDR2 SYGVNS. The CDR3 sequence is 16 residues long. Losses at the gene ends were 1 base for V and 2 bases for J; bases not matched to a gene: 6. CDR3: CASSELGLAETYEQYF. DNA of the CDR3: TGTGCCAGCAGTGAATTGGGACTAGCCGAGACCTACGAGCAGTACTTC.